A selection of T cell receptor beta chains follows, all from one sample in a study of OX40 agonist ivuxolimab in advanced cancers. This table comes from immunoSEQ multiplex PCR, and its TCRdb copy is limited to in-frame clones, with some not included. The sample gives about 46,000 clones, roughly nine tenths of which show up once; about 50% is in the top ten. The sample was CD4+ or CD8+ T cells sorted from blood, taken in a trial of the OX40 agonist ivuxolimab. All receptors come from an adult with an advanced solid tumor such as melanoma, head and neck, liver or kidney cancer. The CDR3 runs from the conserved cysteine through the conserved F or W. The order of the fields is V gene, J gene, CDR3 protein.

TRBV7-9	TRBJ2-2	CASKQGAMNTGELFF
TRBV2	TRBJ2-7	CASTHPGLAGVGEQYF
TRBV13	TRBJ2-7	CASSLRQGWMEQYF
TRBV27	TRBJ2-5	CASSQLRTSGDTWTQYF
TRBV7-3	TRBJ2-2	CASSPLAGGTTGELFF
TRBV2	TRBJ1-1	CASREGTEAFF
TRBV7-3	TRBJ2-7	CASSLNAGQGFEQYF
TRBV7-9	TRBJ2-2	CASSLPGTGDTGELFF
TRBV29-1	TRBJ1-1	CSGCRGEGTEAFF
TRBV18	TRBJ2-1	CASSPSGTGTGMNEQFF
TRBV14	TRBJ2-2	CASSHDRLAGVTGELFF
TRBV6-1	TRBJ1-5	CASSLTRQPQHF
TRBV14	TRBJ2-1	CASSHLAGGPQGLHEQFF
TRBV11-2	TRBJ2-2	CASSAYNTGELFF
TRBV2	TRBJ1-1	CASSEIPVPFAAEAFF
TRBV6-5	TRBJ1-2	CASSPQGHYGYTF
TRBV7-9	TRBJ2-3	CASSLRAGAAASTDTQYF
TRBV4-3	TRBJ2-3	CASSQDIAGVDTQYF
TRBV7-6	TRBJ2-3	CASSFPPLAGQGTDTQYF
TRBV27	TRBJ2-3	CASSPIPPTGGTDTQYF
TRBV19	TRBJ2-1	CASSRTPGSTSYNEQFF
TRBV25-1	TRBJ2-1	CASSESGDGSYNEQFF
TRBV28	TRBJ2-1	CASTSFRVSGANEQFF
TRBV6-5	TRBJ2-7	CASSYFGATYEQYF
TRBV6-6	TRBJ2-7	CASSYGPGEGEQYF
TRBV28	TRBJ2-7	CAISVGQSYEQYF
TRBV6-5	TRBJ1-2	CATASTGDYGYTF
TRBV21-1	TRBJ2-1	CASSRRGVDEQFF
TRBV4-3	TRBJ2-2	CASSQATGGYTGELFF
TRBV4-2	TRBJ2-1	CASSQGLAGLSYNEQFF
TRBV6-5	TRBJ2-7	CASSDLGQGYEQYF
TRBV5-1	TRBJ1-2	CASSLDGSLGYGYTF
TRBV4-1	TRBJ2-1	CASSQGGSLYNEQFF
TRBV7-3	TRBJ2-3	CASSLFSTDTQYF
TRBV28	TRBJ1-2	CASSFSFAEGYTF
TRBV6-4	TRBJ2-1	CASSVLAGGNEQFF
TRBV5-1	TRBJ2-1	CASSLVASPPGNEQFF
TRBV9	TRBJ2-5	CASSSGTSGRANQETQYF
TRBV7-7	TRBJ2-5	CASSRGQQETQYF
TRBV7-2	TRBJ2-5	CASSLRRETQYF
TRBV28	TRBJ2-7	CASRPRTGNFAYEQYF
TRBV7-9	TRBJ1-2	CASSFGRTGGGYGYTF
TRBV5-4	TRBJ2-5	CASSSGRPTSADLSQETQYF
TRBV5-8	TRBJ2-5	CASSVRQGARGETQYF
TRBV7-9	TRBJ2-3	CASSTAGGGRDTQYF
TRBV7-8	TRBJ2-7	CASSFGTRRVDEQYF
TRBV7-8	TRBJ2-6	CASSLGTTGANVLTF
TRBV5-1	TRBJ2-7	CASSLVGQGHEQYF
TRBV11-3	TRBJ2-2	CASSLGGYNTGELFF
TRBV4-1	TRBJ2-3	CASSRSSGSQQYF
TRBV11-2	TRBJ2-5	CASSSNTGVETQYF
TRBV7-9	TRBJ1-1	CASTGAGNTEAFF
TRBV5-1	TRBJ2-2	CASSLDPSGGTGELFF
TRBV5-1	TRBJ2-3	CASSLDGRAVTDTQYF
TRBV6-6	TRBJ2-1	CASSYRGTGVGNEQFF
TRBV29-1	TRBJ1-2	CSVGGPDGGYTF
TRBV15	TRBJ2-5	CATGPIPQETQYF
TRBV9	TRBJ2-1	CASSVAITRTSGGAANEQFF
TRBV6-5	TRBJ1-2	CASSLDRTGYTF
TRBV29-1	TRBJ2-3	CSVGDTGTSEADTQYF